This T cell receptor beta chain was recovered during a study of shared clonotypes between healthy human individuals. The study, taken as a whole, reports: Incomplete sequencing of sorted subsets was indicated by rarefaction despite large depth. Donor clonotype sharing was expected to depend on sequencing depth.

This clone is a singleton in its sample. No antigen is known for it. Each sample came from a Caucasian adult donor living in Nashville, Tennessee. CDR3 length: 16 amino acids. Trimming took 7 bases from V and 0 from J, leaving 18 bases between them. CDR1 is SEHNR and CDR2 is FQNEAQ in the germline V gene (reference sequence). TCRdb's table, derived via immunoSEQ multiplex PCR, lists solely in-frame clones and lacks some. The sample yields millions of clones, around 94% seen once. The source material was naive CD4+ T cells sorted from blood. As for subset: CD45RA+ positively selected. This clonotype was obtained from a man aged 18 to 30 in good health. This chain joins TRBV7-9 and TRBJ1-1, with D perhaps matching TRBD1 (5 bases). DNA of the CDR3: TGTGCCAGCACCAAAATCACGACAGACATGAACACTGAAGCTTTCTTT. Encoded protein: CASTKITTDMNTEAFF.